The clone carrying this TCR beta chain appeared a single time. The V gene end was trimmed by 6 bases and the J gene end by 3 bases; junction bases not matched to a gene: 15. The germline V gene has CDR1 LNHNV and CDR2 YYDKDF (reference sequence). The CDR3 length is 18 residues. This sample was included in a study of blood T cell repertoires in COVID-19. The wider study: Italy, Spain and the United States were the sources of the convalescent and acute COVID-19 samples. PBMCs, B-cell-depleted T cells, or T cells were the source of the cDNA or gDNA that made up the material.

Original processing methods: Reference gene primer amplification gave estimated nucleated cell counts. The method was immunoSEQ multiplex PCR; TCRdb's version includes in-frame clones alone and lacks a portion of them. V and J calls and clone size are those listed in that table; D and trimming were worked out from the DNA. The data contain about 81,000 clones, 84% of them singletons. The chain is built from TRBV15 and TRBJ2-4, with TRBD2 matching 9 bases. The sequencing input was peripheral blood. The clonotype originates from a human donor in a cohort sampled during active COVID-19. In DNA form, the CDR3 reads TGTGCCACCAGTCCTTCTAGCGGGGTGGAGCTCTACAAAAACATTCAGTACTTC. Amino acid sequence: CATSPSSGVELYKNIQYF.